The 3 T cell receptor beta chains below were found in one sample sequenced in a study of control samples from healthy donors and cancer patients. Clones were sequenced by immunoSEQ multiplex PCR, and TCRdb holds only the in-frame ones, with some missing. The sample contains about 130,000 clones, around nine tenths of which appear only once. The sample was blood. The receptors stem from a man between 18 and 35 years old in good health.

The chain combines TRBV24-1 with TRBJ2-3, with D perhaps TRBD1 or TRBD2 (5 bases each). The CDR3 length is 15 residues. The germline CDR1 and CDR2 sequences are KGHDR and SFDVKD. V shed 2 bases and J shed 1 base, with 9 bases lying between them. CDR3 residues: CATSDSLGGTDTQYF. Here the CDR3 DNA reads TGTGCCACCAGTGATTCCCTGGGGGGCACAGATACGCAGTATTTT.

V and J are TRBV4-1 and TRBJ2-7, with a tentative D call TRBD1 (6 bases). Germline CDR1 is MGHRA and CDR2 is YSYEKL. V lost 0 bases, J lost 5 bases, and 14 bases lay in between. The CDR3 runs to 15 residues. The CDR3 spells CASSQDRRQADEQYF. CDR3 nucleotides: TGCGCCAGCAGCCAAGATCGCAGACAGGCCGACGAGCAGTACTTC.

The chain combines TRBV13 with TRBJ2-1; 12 nucleotides match TRBD2. After removal of 5 bases from V and 8 bases from J, the junction contained 13 bases not matched to a gene. The CDR3 has 17 amino acids. CDR1 PRHDT and CDR2 FYEKMQ come from the germline V gene (reference sequence). The CDR3 region has the DNA TGTGCCAGCAGCCCCCCAAGGACTAGCGGGGCGATGGATGAGCAGTTCTTC. It codes for CASSPPRTSGAMDEQFF.